Below are 2 T cell receptor beta chains sequenced from a single sample in a study of shared clonotypes between healthy human individuals. Naive CD8 cells comprised CD45RO-negative, CCR7-positively selected cells, excluding terminally differentiated effector memory CD45RA+ cells. The protocol was immunoSEQ multiplex PCR, while the TCRdb copy is restricted to in-frame clones and leaves out a portion. Of about 1.9 million clones detected, approximately 92% appear once; the ten largest clones hold about 1.6%. Sequences were obtained from naive CD8+ T cells from PBMCs. These receptor sequences come from a man younger than 35 in good health. Some clones in this sample may be carry-over from other donors' samples.

The chain is built from TRBV28 and TRBJ2-7, with 8 bases lining up with TRBD1. There are 14 residues in the CDR3. The germline V gene encodes CDR1 MDHEN and CDR2 SYDVKM. J was trimmed by 2 bases and V by 6 bases; bases with no gene match: 6. The CDR3 nucleotides read TGTGCCAGCAGAACATACAGGGGGGCCTACGAGCAGTACTTC. Translated: CASRTYRGAYEQYF.

The V and J genes are TRBV27 and TRBJ2-1; 7 positions agree with TRBD2. This CDR3 has 15 residues. Germline CDR1 reads MNHEY; CDR2 reads SMNVEV (reference sequence). V lost 2 bases and J lost 8; bases outside the gene matches: 9. The DNA of the CDR3 is TGTGCCAGCAGTTTAGGCGCGGGAGTAGTAGATGAGCAGTTCTTC. Protein product: CASSLGAGVVDEQFF.